This TCR beta chain appears in the sequencing data of a study of T cells in Graves' hyperthyroidism and ophthalmopathy. Germline-derived CDR1 and CDR2 are SGHTA and FQGTGA. This CDR3 spans 15 amino acids. The V end was cut by 0 bases, the J end by 1 base, with 6 bases between. With regard to this clonotype: Antigen specificity is unknown.

TCR beta CDR3 sequences were amplified from RNA transcripts. The HTBI primer set drove a first-round RT-PCR of the TCR CDR3. TCRdb reprocessed the multiplex PCR reads with MiXCR, giving one entry per CDR3 protein. The table lists about 350,000 distinct CDR3 sequences, about 15% of them singletons. Study results and caveats: Ophthalmopathy was told apart from stable hyperthyroidism by a 13 V-J model.

The chain employs TRBV7-3 and TRBJ2-2; D may be TRBD2 (5 bases). The sequencing input was blood. This receptor was obtained from a woman in her twenties or thirties with Graves' hyperthyroidism. The CDR3 nucleotides read TGTGCCAGCAGCTTAACTAGCGAGAACACCGGGGAGCTGTTTTTT. Protein sequence: CASSLTSENTGELFF.